This T cell receptor (beta chain) was identified in a study of neurological immune-mediated disorders. This clonotype was seen repeatedly, ten times or more. TCRdb used MiXCR to reprocess the 5' RACE reads, holding one entry per CDR3 protein. Of roughly 21,000 distinct CDR3 sequences listed, roughly 14% were seen once; the top ten hold about 16%. This TCR came from a female donor with HTLV-1-associated myelopathy (HAM/TSP). The sequencing input was PBMCs.

The CDR3 spells CSATPTVNQETQYF. CDR3 DNA: TGCAGTGCTACACCGACAGTGAACCAAGAGACCCAGTACTTC. V usage is TRBV20-1 and J usage is TRBJ2-5; D may be TRBD1 (5 bases). Per germline, CDR1 DFQATT and CDR2 SNEGSKA (reference sequence). Trimming pared 4 bases from V and 0 bases from J, leaving 12 bases between. The length of the CDR3 is 14 residues.